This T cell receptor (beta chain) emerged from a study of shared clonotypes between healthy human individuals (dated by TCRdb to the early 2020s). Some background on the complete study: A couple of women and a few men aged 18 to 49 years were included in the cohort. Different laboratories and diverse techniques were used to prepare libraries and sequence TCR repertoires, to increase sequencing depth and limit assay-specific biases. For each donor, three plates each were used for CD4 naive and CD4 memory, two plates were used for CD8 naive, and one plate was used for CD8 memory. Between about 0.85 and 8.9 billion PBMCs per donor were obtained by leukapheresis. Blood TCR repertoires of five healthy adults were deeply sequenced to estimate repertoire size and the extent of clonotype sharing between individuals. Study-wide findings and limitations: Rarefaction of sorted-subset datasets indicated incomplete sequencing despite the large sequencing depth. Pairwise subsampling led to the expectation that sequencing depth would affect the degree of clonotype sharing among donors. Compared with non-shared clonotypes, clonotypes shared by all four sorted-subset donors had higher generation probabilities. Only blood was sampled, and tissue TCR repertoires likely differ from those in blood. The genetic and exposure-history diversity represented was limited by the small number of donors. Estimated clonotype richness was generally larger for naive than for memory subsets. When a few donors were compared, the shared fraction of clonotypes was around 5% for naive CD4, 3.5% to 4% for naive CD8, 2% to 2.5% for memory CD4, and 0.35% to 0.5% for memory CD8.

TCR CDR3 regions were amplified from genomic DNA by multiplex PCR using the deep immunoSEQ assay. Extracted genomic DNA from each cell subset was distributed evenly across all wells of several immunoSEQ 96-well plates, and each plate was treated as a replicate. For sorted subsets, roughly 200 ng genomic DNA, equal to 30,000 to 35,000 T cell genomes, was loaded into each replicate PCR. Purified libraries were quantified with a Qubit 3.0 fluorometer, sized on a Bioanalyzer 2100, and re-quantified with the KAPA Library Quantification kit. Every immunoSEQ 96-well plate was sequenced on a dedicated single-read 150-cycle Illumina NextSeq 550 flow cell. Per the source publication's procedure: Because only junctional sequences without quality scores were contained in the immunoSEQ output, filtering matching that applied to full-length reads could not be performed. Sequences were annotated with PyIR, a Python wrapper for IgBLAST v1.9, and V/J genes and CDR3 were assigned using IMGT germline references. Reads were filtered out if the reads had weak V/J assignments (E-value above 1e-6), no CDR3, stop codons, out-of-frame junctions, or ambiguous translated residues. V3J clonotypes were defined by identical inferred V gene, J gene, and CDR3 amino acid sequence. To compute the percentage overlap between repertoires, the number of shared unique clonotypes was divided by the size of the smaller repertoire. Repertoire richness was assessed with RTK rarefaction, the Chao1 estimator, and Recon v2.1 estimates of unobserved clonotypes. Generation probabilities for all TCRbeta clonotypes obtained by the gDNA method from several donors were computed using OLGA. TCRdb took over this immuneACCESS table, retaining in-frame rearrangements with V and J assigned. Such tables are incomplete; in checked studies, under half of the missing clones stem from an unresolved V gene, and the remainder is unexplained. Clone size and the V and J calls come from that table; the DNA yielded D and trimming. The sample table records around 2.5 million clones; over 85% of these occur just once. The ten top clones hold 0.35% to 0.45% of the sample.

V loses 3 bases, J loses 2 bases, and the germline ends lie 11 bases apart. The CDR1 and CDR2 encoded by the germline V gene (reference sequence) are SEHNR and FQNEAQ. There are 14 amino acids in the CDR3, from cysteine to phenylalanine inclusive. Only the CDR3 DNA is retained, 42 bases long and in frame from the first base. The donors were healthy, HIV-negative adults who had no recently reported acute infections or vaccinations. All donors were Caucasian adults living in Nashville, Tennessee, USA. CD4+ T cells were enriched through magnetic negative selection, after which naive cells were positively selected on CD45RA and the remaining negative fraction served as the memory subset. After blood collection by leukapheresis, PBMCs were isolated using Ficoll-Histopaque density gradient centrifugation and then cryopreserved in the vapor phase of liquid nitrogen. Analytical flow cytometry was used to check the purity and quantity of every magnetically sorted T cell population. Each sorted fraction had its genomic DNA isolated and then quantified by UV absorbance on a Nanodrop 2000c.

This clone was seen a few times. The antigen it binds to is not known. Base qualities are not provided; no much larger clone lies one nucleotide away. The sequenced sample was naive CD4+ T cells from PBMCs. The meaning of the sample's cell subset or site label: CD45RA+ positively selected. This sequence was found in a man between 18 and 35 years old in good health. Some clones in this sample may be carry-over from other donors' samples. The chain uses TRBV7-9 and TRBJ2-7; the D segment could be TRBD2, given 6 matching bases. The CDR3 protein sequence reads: CASSLGEATYEQYF. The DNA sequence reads TGTGCCAGCAGCTTGGGGGAGGCCACCTACGAGCAGTACTTC.